These 3 T cell receptor beta chains were all obtained from the same sample, sequenced in a study of blood T cell repertoires in COVID-19 (dated by TCRdb to the early 2020s). Libraries came from the immunoSEQ multiplex PCR assay. In TCRdb, the immuneACCESS table is reduced to in-frame sequences with V and J assigned. These tables do not hold every clone; where another copy was compared, an unresolved V gene accounts for under half, and the others remain unexplained. The sample table holds approximately 300,000 clones, of which roughly nine tenths were seen once. 4% to 6% of the sample rests with the top ten. The specimen was PBMCs or T cells enriched from blood (not recorded which). These receptors all stem from a man in his sixties who had recovered from COVID-19.

This chain links TRBV27 with TRBJ1-5, with TRBD1 as a possible D gene (5 bases). CDR3 length: 15 amino acids. V shed 0 bases and J shed 4 bases, with 10 bases lying between them. Germline V lookup: CDR1 MNHEY, CDR2 SMNVEV (reference sequence). In nucleotides, the CDR3 is TGTGCCAGCAGTTTATCGTCGGGGGGGAATCAGCCCCAGCATTTT. Its protein is CASSLSSGGNQPQHF.

The chain combines TRBV7-9 with TRBJ2-5, with TRBD2 matching 9 bases. With 1 base clipped from V and 3 bases from J, the junction kept 9 bases outside the gene matches. CDR1 and CDR2 from the germline V gene are SEHNR and FQNEAQ (reference sequence). The CDR3 has 17 amino acids. The CDR3 bases are TGTGCCAGCAGCTTAGGGGCTAGCGGGATAGGGGAAGAGACCCAGTACTTC. Amino acids: CASSLGASGIGEETQYF.

The chain is built from TRBV6-5 and TRBJ2-2, with TRBD1 identical over 7 bases. The junction had 7 bases not matched to a gene; V was cut back by 0 bases and J by 6 bases. CDR1 is MNHEY and CDR2 is SVGAGI in the germline V gene. The CDR3 length is 16 residues. CDR3 in DNA: TGTGCCAGCAGTTACTCGTTGGACAGGTTATCCGGGGAGCTGTTTTTT. This translates into CASSYSLDRLSGELFF.